The rows below give T cell receptor beta chains drawn from one sample of a study of tumor-infiltrating lymphocytes in oesophageal squamous cell carcinoma. TCRdb re-called the PCR reads with MiXCR, one entry per CDR3 protein. The sample has tens of thousands of distinct CDR3 sequences, roughly 32% seen once. Sequencing was performed on esophageal tumor tissue. These receptors were obtained from a female donor with esophageal squamous cell carcinoma. Each CDR3 is given with its conserved first and last residue. Each record gives: clone size, J gene, V gene, CDR3 protein. Only part of the rows carry a size: once, few, many, or a class if the clone is expanded.

abundance: NA
j_gene: TRBJ2-1
v_gene: TRBV6-1
CDR3aa: CASRRGGQGNNEQFF

abundance: NA
j_gene: TRBJ1-1
v_gene: TRBV18
CDR3aa: CASSSGLTGSSSEAFF

abundance: NA
j_gene: TRBJ2-5
v_gene: TRBV11-2
CDR3aa: CASSPRQAEGTQYF

abundance: NA
j_gene: NA
v_gene: TRBV7-4
CDR3aa: CASSKTGTYEQYF

abundance: NA
j_gene: NA
v_gene: TRBV12-3/TRBV12-4
CDR3aa: CASSPSSGSMNTQYF

abundance: NA
j_gene: TRBJ2-6
v_gene: TRBV7-3
CDR3aa: CASSSGQGRSGANVLTF

abundance: many
j_gene: TRBJ1-2
v_gene: TRBV2
CDR3aa: CASRGQGLRGYTF

abundance: NA
j_gene: TRBJ2-7
v_gene: TRBV7-8
CDR3aa: CASSSRTAPREYF

abundance: NA
j_gene: TRBJ2-1
v_gene: TRBV20-1
CDR3aa: CSARVASGRSEQFF

abundance: many
j_gene: TRBJ2-1
v_gene: TRBV28
CDR3aa: CASSLGGGGSYNEQFF

abundance: many
j_gene: TRBJ1-1
v_gene: TRBV7-9
CDR3aa: CASSFSVGTEAFF

abundance: NA
j_gene: NA
v_gene: TRBV7-6
CDR3aa: CASSLGLNNEQFF

abundance: NA
j_gene: TRBJ2-1
v_gene: TRBV7-2
CDR3aa: CASRATSGGAYNEQFF

abundance: few
j_gene: TRBJ2-1
v_gene: TRBV9
CDR3aa: CASSISTRSYNEQFF

abundance: few
j_gene: TRBJ1-5
v_gene: TRBV20-1
CDR3aa: CSARWQVDQPQHF

abundance: many
j_gene: TRBJ2-1
v_gene: TRBV7-9
CDR3aa: CASSPLTLYEQFF

abundance: NA
j_gene: TRBJ1-1
v_gene: TRBV6-1
CDR3aa: CASSEEGGGSTEAFF

abundance: many
j_gene: TRBJ2-5
v_gene: TRBV5-1
CDR3aa: CASSLKSGRETQYF

abundance: NA
j_gene: TRBJ1-2
v_gene: TRBV19
CDR3aa: CASRNRDSGDYGYTF

abundance: NA
j_gene: TRBJ1-2
v_gene: TRBV6-6
CDR3aa: CASSPRQGDGYTF

abundance: NA
j_gene: NA
v_gene: TRBV6-6
CDR3aa: CASSKDSYEQYF

abundance: NA
j_gene: TRBJ1-1
v_gene: TRBV7-2
CDR3aa: CASSLVGGAEAFF

abundance: NA
j_gene: TRBJ1-3
v_gene: TRBV7-6
CDR3aa: CASSPSGTGNTIYF

abundance: many
j_gene: TRBJ1-6
v_gene: TRBV28
CDR3aa: CASSSLSGGGSPLHF

abundance: many
j_gene: NA
v_gene: TRBV28
CDR3aa: CASQGNTKTQYF

abundance: NA
j_gene: TRBJ2-1
v_gene: TRBV2
CDR3aa: CASSSSTPAEQFF

abundance: NA
j_gene: TRBJ2-1
v_gene: TRBV11-1
CDR3aa: CASSLVYVEQFF

abundance: few
j_gene: NA
v_gene: TRBV6-1
CDR3aa: CASSSRGLAHNEQFF

abundance: few
j_gene: TRBJ1-1
v_gene: TRBV11-3
CDR3aa: CASSLGERTEAFF

abundance: NA
j_gene: TRBJ2-3
v_gene: TRBV12-3/TRBV12-4
CDR3aa: CASSLQRRSTVTQYF

abundance: few
j_gene: NA
v_gene: TRBV18
CDR3aa: CASSPGTWGETQYF

abundance: few
j_gene: TRBJ2-2
v_gene: TRBV20-1
CDR3aa: CSASKASGIIGELFF

abundance: NA
j_gene: TRBJ2-6
v_gene: TRBV7-6
CDR3aa: CASSLTGNVLTF

abundance: NA
j_gene: NA
v_gene: TRBV10-3
CDR3aa: CAISGGPLYEQYF

abundance: many
j_gene: TRBJ2-1
v_gene: TRBV7-9
CDR3aa: CASSLGDGGISYNEQFF

abundance: NA
j_gene: TRBJ1-4
v_gene: TRBV29-1
CDR3aa: CSVALAGQGGEKLFF

abundance: many
j_gene: TRBJ2-7
v_gene: TRBV6-6
CDR3aa: CASSYRHTRGYEQYF

abundance: NA
j_gene: TRBJ2-5
v_gene: TRBV7-9
CDR3aa: CASTALGLARRGQETQYF

abundance: medium-sized
j_gene: TRBJ2-3
v_gene: TRBV7-6
CDR3aa: CASSHRAGGAGSRETDTQYF

abundance: many
j_gene: TRBJ1-3
v_gene: TRBV24-1
CDR3aa: CATSDGAGGNTIYF

abundance: many
j_gene: TRBJ1-2
v_gene: TRBV27
CDR3aa: CASSPTAYYGYTF

abundance: NA
j_gene: TRBJ2-4
v_gene: TRBV6-5
CDR3aa: CASRPYGTPLRAVLRF

abundance: many
j_gene: TRBJ2-1
v_gene: TRBV6-5
CDR3aa: CASSYSDSGSSSSYNEQFF

abundance: NA
j_gene: TRBJ2-5
v_gene: TRBV7-2
CDR3aa: CASSPTLFRGRETQYF

abundance: many
j_gene: TRBJ2-2
v_gene: TRBV10-1
CDR3aa: CASSRNRNTGELFF

abundance: NA
j_gene: TRBJ1-1
v_gene: TRBV5-1
CDR3aa: CASSDGRALAEAFF

abundance: medium-sized
j_gene: TRBJ2-7
v_gene: TRBV12-3/TRBV12-4
CDR3aa: CASSSGTSGDNEQYF

abundance: NA
j_gene: TRBJ2-6
v_gene: TRBV6-8
CDR3aa: CASSQQGRFPLRAVLRF

abundance: few
j_gene: TRBJ1-3
v_gene: TRBV19
CDR3aa: CASSIRGRPGNTIYF

abundance: NA
j_gene: TRBJ2-7
v_gene: TRBV5-4
CDR3aa: CASSATSGPYEQYF

abundance: many
j_gene: TRBJ2-7
v_gene: TRBV28
CDR3aa: CASSSWTGQTYEQYF

abundance: few
j_gene: TRBJ2-3
v_gene: TRBV7-2
CDR3aa: CASSSYPLLAGVGASTDTQYF

abundance: NA
j_gene: TRBJ2-5
v_gene: TRBV11-3
CDR3aa: CASSLRDSRIRTQYF

abundance: NA
j_gene: TRBJ1-3
v_gene: TRBV4-2
CDR3aa: CASSQDWTVHSGNTIYF

abundance: NA
j_gene: TRBJ1-2
v_gene: TRBV5-4
CDR3aa: CASSLQISRGANYGYTF